There are a few counts of the clone carrying this T cell receptor (beta chain). Its antigen is currently unknown. This CDR3 region has 15 residues. Germline CDR1 reads SGDLS; CDR2 reads YYNGEE. Trimming cost V 4 bases and J 3 bases, with 17 bases left between them. The sample comes from a study of T cells in Graves' hyperthyroidism and ophthalmopathy. Amplification of TCR beta CDR3 regions used RNA as the template. The primer set for the first-round RT-PCR of the TCR CDR3 was HTBI. TCRdb analysed the multiplex PCR reads with MiXCR anew, one entry per CDR3 protein. Among a few hundred thousand distinct CDR3 sequences, roughly 13% were seen once, and the ten largest hold approximately 35%. Study findings and constraints: From stable hyperthyroidism, ophthalmopathy was separated by a 13 V-J model.

Under 3 months was the duration of disease in ophthalmopathy patients, who also had a Clinical Activity Score of at least 3 and a NOSPECS grade of at least 4. The sample taken for sequencing was blood. This chain joins TRBV9 and TRBJ2-7; either TRBD1 or TRBD2 may fit D (6 bases each). The sequence was obtained from a woman aged 40 to 55 with Graves' ophthalmopathy. The DNA of the CDR3 is TGTGCCAGCAGCCTTGGAGGGGGGCGGGTCTACGAGCAGTACTTC. This sequence encodes CASSLGGGRVYEQYF.